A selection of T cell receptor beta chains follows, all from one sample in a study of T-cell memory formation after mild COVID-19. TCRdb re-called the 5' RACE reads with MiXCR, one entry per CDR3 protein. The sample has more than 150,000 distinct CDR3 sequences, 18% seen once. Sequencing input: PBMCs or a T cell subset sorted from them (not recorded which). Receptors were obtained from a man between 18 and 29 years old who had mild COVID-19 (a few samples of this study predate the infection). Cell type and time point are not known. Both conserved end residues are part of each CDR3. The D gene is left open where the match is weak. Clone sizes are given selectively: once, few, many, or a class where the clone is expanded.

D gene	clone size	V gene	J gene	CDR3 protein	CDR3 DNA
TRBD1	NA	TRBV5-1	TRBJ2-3	CASSLGGDRDTDTQYF	TGCGCCAGCAGCTTGGGAGGAGACAGGGACACAGATACGCAGTATTTT
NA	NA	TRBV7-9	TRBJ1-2	CASSLDLGYGYTF	TGTGCCAGCAGCTTGGACCTGGGCTATGGCTACACCTTC
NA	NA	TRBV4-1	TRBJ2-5	CASSRAAQPRDQYF	TGCGCCAGCAGCCGCGCCGCCCAGCCGAGGGACCAGTACTTC
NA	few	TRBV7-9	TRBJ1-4	CASSLASIRQLTKEKLFF	TGTGCCAGCAGCTTAGCGTCGATTAGACAGCTGACGAAGGAAAAACTGTTTTTT
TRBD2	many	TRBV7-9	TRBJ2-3	CASSAGTSITDTQYF	TGTGCCAGCAGCGCCGGGACTAGTATCACAGATACGCAGTATTTT
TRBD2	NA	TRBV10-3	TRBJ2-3	CAIKAGGPISADTQYF	TGTGCCATCAAGGCGGGGGGGCCTATCAGTGCAGATACGCAGTATTTT
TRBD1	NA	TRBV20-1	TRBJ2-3	CSARRLGTADTQYF	TGCAGTGCTAGGCGGTTGGGGACAGCAGATACGCAGTATTTT
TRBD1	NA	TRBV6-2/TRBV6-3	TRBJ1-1	CASSFSPGQGAKAFF	TGTGCCAGCAGTTTTTCACCGGGACAGGGGGCGAAAGCTTTCTTT
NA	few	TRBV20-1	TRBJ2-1	CSASVSLVSDEQFF	TGCAGTGCTAGTGTAAGTCTAGTCAGCGATGAGCAGTTCTTC
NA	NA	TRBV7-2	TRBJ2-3	CASSRYTDTQYF	TGTGCCAGCAGCCGGTACACAGATACGCAGTATTTT
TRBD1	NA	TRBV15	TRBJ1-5	CATSTRGDQPQHF	TGTGCCACCAGCACCAGGGGGGATCAGCCCCAGCATTTT
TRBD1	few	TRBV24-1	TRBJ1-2	CATRDSENYGYTF	TGTGCCACCCGGGACAGCGAAAACTATGGCTACACCTTC
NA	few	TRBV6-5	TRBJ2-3	CASSLEGGTTDTQYF	TGTGCCAGCAGCTTGGAGGGGGGAACTACAGATACGCAGTATTTT
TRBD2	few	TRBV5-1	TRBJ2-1	CASSWGGSSGGLFEQFF	TGCGCCAGCAGCTGGGGAGGATCTAGCGGGGGCCTTTTCGAGCAGTTCTTC